The T cell receptor beta chain under discussion was sequenced for a study of patients and donors after allogeneic stem cell transplantation. V was shortened by 5 bases and J by 6 bases, with 7 bases between the two germline ends. This CDR3 spans 12 amino acids. Looked up from germline, CDR1 is SGHTA and CDR2 is FQGNSA. A single record per CDR3 protein comes from TCRdb applying MiXCR to the RT-PCR reads. Of hundreds of thousands of distinct CDR3 sequences listed, 16% are singletons. Sequencing used blood, either unsorted or a sorted T cell fraction (not recorded which). J is TRBJ1-4 and V is TRBV7-2; D is undetermined. The source of this sequence is a human donor who was either an allogeneic HSCT recipient or a stem cell or donor lymphocyte infusion donor (not recorded which). It is not recorded whose cells these are; they may come from a transplant donor. CDR3 sequence reads: CASSPGYEKLFF. The DNA of the CDR3 is TGTGCCAGCAGCCCGGGTTATGAAAAACTGTTTTTT.